The rows below give T cell receptor beta chains drawn from one sample of a study of long-term antiretroviral therapy in people with HIV. Clones were read by immunoSEQ multiplex PCR, and TCRdb kept only the in-frame ones, dropping some. The data hold about 7,800 clones, with about 73% observed a single time. Sequencing was performed on unsorted PBMCs, taken 0.6 years before starting antiretroviral therapy. These receptors all stem from a man aged 35 to 55 with HIV. Both conserved end residues are part of each CDR3. A D gene is named only where the DNA matches it firmly. Not every row has a clone size; where given, it reads once, few, many or a size class.

j_gene	v_gene	abundance	d_gene	CDR3nt	CDR3aa
TRBJ2-7	TRBV5-1	medium-sized	-	TGCGCCAGCAGCGCCGCGGCCTCCTACGAGCAGTACTTC	CASSAAASYEQYF
TRBJ2-2	TRBV6-5	-	-	TGTGCCAGCACCGCGACGGACGCGAACACCGGGGAGCTGTTTTTT	CASTATDANTGELFF
TRBJ2-1	TRBV7-2	-	-	TGTGCCAGCAGCTCGGACGTAAGCTCCTACAATGAGCAGTTCTTC	CASSSDVSSYNEQFF
TRBJ2-5	TRBV7-8	-	-	TGTGCCAGCAGCTTACCGCAACAGGGACCTTTGGAAGAGACCCAGTACTTC	CASSLPQQGPLEETQYF
TRBJ1-4	TRBV29-1	-	-	TGCAGCCCTGACCCCCCCTCCGGCAGTCGCCAGTCAACACTGTTTTTT	CSPDPPSGSRQSTLFF
TRBJ2-3	TRBV15	-	TRBD1	TGTGCCACCAGGGACCGGGACAGGGCGACAGATACGCAGTATTTT	CATRDRDRATDTQYF
TRBJ2-7	TRBV2	-	-	TGTGCCACCCAGGATCTTGATGACCTTCTCTTC	CATQDLDDLLF
TRBJ1-2	TRBV18	few	-	TGTGCCAGCTCAGTACAGGAGACTTACACCTTC	CASSVQETYTF
TRBJ1-2	TRBV7-9	-	TRBD1	TGTGCCAGCAGCCCAGGACAGGGGGCGTTACTAGGCTATGGCTACACCTTC	CASSPGQGALLGYGYTF
TRBJ2-7	TRBV2	few	-	TGTGCCAGCAGTGGTGCGCCCTACGAGCAGTACTTC	CASSGAPYEQYF
TRBJ2-1	TRBV10-1	-	-	TGCGCCAGCAGTGCGGGACGGGGACTTACACCTGAGCAGTTCTTC	CASSAGRGLTPEQFF
TRBJ1-4	TRBV5-1	-	-	TGCGCCAGCAGCTTAGGGGGGACTAATGAAAAACTGTTTTTT	CASSLGGTNEKLFF
TRBJ2-5	TRBV7-2	-	-	TGTGCCAGCAGCTTATCGAGGCCGAGCGGGACCCAGTACTTC	CASSLSRPSGTQYF
TRBJ2-6	TRBV7-2	-	-	TGTGCCAGCAGCTTAACGAGTTCGACTGGGGCCAACGTCCTGACTTTC	CASSLTSSTGANVLTF
TRBJ1-5	TRBV7-8	once	-	TGTGCCAGCAGCATCGCCGGGCCTTATAGCAATCAGCCCCAGCATTTT	CASSIAGPYSNQPQHF
TRBJ2-1	TRBV27	-	TRBD1	TGTGCCAGCAACCCTAACCGGGACAGGGTGAATGAGCAGTTCTTC	CASNPNRDRVNEQFF
TRBJ1-2	TRBV6-5	-	-	TGTGCCAGCAGTTACAACGGAGGAGGCTACACCTTC	CASSYNGGGYTF
TRBJ1-2	TRBV6-1	few	-	TGTGCCAGCAGTGAAGTCAGTCTCAGGGCTTACTATGGCTACACCTTC	CASSEVSLRAYYGYTF
TRBJ1-2	TRBV5-1	-	-	TGCGCCAGCAGCTTGGGGGCCAGGGCCCCCTATGGCTACACCTTC	CASSLGARAPYGYTF
TRBJ2-1	TRBV18	-	TRBD2	TGTGCCAGCACGTCCCCTAGCGGGGATAACAATGAGCAGTTCTTC	CASTSPSGDNNEQFF